The TCR beta chain under discussion was sequenced for a study of cytomegalovirus exposure and HLA in healthy donors. On the study more broadly: HLA-typed donors were the source of about 85 million unique TCRs held in an early data release.

A remark on this clone: Its matching antigen is unknown.

The CDR3 length is 14 residues. From germline, CDR1 is SGHAT and CDR2 FQDESV (reference sequence). V lost 7 bases and J lost 7; bases outside the gene matches: 8. PCR primers comprised 60 Vbeta and 13 Jbeta primers. Profiling relied on immunoSEQ multiplex PCR, and the TCRdb table lists in-frame clones only, not all of them. The data contain some 190,000 clones, about 81% of them singletons. Study-level points and caveats: What a later analysis showed was that several of the most significant clusters appeared linked to common viral pathogens. TCR beta V- and J-gene trimming was later associated with a missense DCLRE1C variant. Reports showed the classifier diagnosing cytomegalovirus status with high specificity and sensitivity.

The chain joins TRBV11-1 to TRBJ2-1; 9 nucleotides agree with TRBD1. Sequenced input: PBMCs. The TCR sequence derives from a man in his forties in good health and CMV-seronegative. In DNA, the CDR3 is TGTGCCAGCACCGTGGTCGGGACAGGGAATGAGCAGTTCTTC. As protein: CASTVVGTGNEQFF.